These 2 T cell receptor beta chains share one sample of origin, sequenced in a study of T cell responses to AZD1222 COVID-19 vaccine (dated by TCRdb to the early 2020s). Libraries were built with the immunoSEQ multiplex PCR assay. As stored in TCRdb, this immuneACCESS dataset retains in-frame rearrangements with V and J assigned. A fraction of the clones does not appear; measured against another copy, unresolved V genes explain less than half of the discrepancy, and the remainder lacks a known reason. The sample yields about 97,000 clones; 91% were counted once. Of the sample, 6.5% to 8.5% is held by the ten largest clones. Taken with the paper, the label for time point translates to: baseline before first vaccination. Sequenced material: peripheral blood, taken on day 0 of AZD1222 vaccination. The source is an adult in good health.

CDR3 sequence: CASSSGLAGGHEQFF. The CDR3 DNA reads TGTGCCAGCAGCTCCGGGCTAGCCGGTGGCCATGAGCAGTTCTTC. The chain is built from TRBV7-3 and TRBJ2-1, with a tentative D call TRBD2 (5 bases). Trimming left V 4 bases short and J 8 bases short, with 18 bases between. The CDR3 sequence is 15 residues long. Germline V lookup: CDR1 SGHTA, CDR2 FQGTGA.

V is TRBV7-2 and J is TRBJ2-1, with 7 bases matching TRBD1. Germline CDR1 SGHTA, CDR2 FQGNSA. Trimming at V came to 5 bases and at J to 6 bases, leaving 10 bases not matched to a gene. This CDR3 region has 15 residues. The CDR3, as DNA: TGTGCCAGCAGCGGGACAGCCGAGTCCCTCAATGAGCAGTTCTTC. It specifies CASSGTAESLNEQFF.